The rows below give T cell receptor beta chains drawn from one sample of a study of blood T cell repertoires in COVID-19. Clones were read by immunoSEQ multiplex PCR, and TCRdb kept only the in-frame ones, dropping some. The table has under 300,000 clones, about nine tenths seen once; the top ten hold roughly 3.6%. Sequenced material: peripheral blood. These receptors all come from a middle-aged woman with acute or convalescent COVID-19. Both conserved end residues are part of each CDR3. Each record gives: CDR3 protein, V gene, J gene, D gene. D genes are given only for firm matches.

CDR3 protein: CASSVGQTNQPQHF; V gene: TRBV9; J gene: TRBJ1-5; D gene: .
CDR3 protein: CASSSRGMNTEAFF; V gene: TRBV6-5; J gene: TRBJ1-1; D gene: .
CDR3 protein: CASSLQLNREGGSEAFF; V gene: TRBV3-1/TRBV3-2; J gene: TRBJ1-1; D gene: .
CDR3 protein: CASSEGGRASTDTQYF; V gene: TRBV2; J gene: TRBJ2-3; D gene: .
CDR3 protein: CASSLAGTINSPLHF; V gene: TRBV5-1; J gene: TRBJ1-6; D gene: .
CDR3 protein: CASSLHLGRDNYGYTF; V gene: TRBV2; J gene: TRBJ1-2; D gene: .
CDR3 protein: CASSRHSGANYGYTF; V gene: TRBV3-1/TRBV3-2; J gene: TRBJ1-2; D gene: .
CDR3 protein: CASSYSALETQYF; V gene: TRBV6-6; J gene: TRBJ2-5; D gene: .
CDR3 protein: CSVQDRAHGYTF; V gene: TRBV29-1; J gene: TRBJ1-2; D gene: TRBD1
CDR3 protein: CASSPLTEGNEKLFF; V gene: TRBV7-2; J gene: TRBJ1-4; D gene: .
CDR3 protein: CASSPDRGYGYTF; V gene: TRBV12-3/TRBV12-4; J gene: TRBJ1-2; D gene: TRBD1
CDR3 protein: CAWSPGHSAAQHF; V gene: TRBV30; J gene: TRBJ1-5; D gene: .
CDR3 protein: CASSEGQVYGYTF; V gene: TRBV6-1; J gene: TRBJ1-2; D gene: .
CDR3 protein: CASSEGGGYDYGYTF; V gene: TRBV6-1; J gene: TRBJ1-2; D gene: .
CDR3 protein: CASSAGTGDGQPQHF; V gene: TRBV5-1; J gene: TRBJ1-5; D gene: TRBD1
CDR3 protein: CACGGQINQPQHF; V gene: TRBV30; J gene: TRBJ1-5; D gene: TRBD1
CDR3 protein: CAIAGTGNSPLHF; V gene: TRBV10-3; J gene: TRBJ1-6; D gene: TRBD1
CDR3 protein: CASRTPGTGRGNSPLHF; V gene: TRBV4-1; J gene: TRBJ1-6; D gene: TRBD1
CDR3 protein: CASSLAVQNLADTQYF; V gene: TRBV5-1; J gene: TRBJ2-3; D gene: .
CDR3 protein: CATSDTRDYGYTF; V gene: TRBV24-1; J gene: TRBJ1-2; D gene: .
CDR3 protein: CASRLAGGPSQFF; V gene: TRBV19; J gene: TRBJ2-1; D gene: TRBD2
CDR3 protein: CASSQDQVRSQGGYTF; V gene: TRBV3-1/TRBV3-2; J gene: TRBJ1-2; D gene: .